This T cell receptor (beta chain) was sequenced for a study of OX40 agonist ivuxolimab in advanced cancers. For the study at large: With ivuxolimab, an agonistic anti-OX40 (CD134) antibody, patients were treated. Two cutaneous melanoma patients and one hepatocellular carcinoma patient, three in all, had partial responses.

V lost 5 bases and J lost 2, with 12 bases in between. Germline V gives CDR1 SGHTA, CDR2 FQGTGA. The CDR3 runs 14 residues. The data were produced by immunoSEQ multiplex PCR, yet TCRdb's version contains in-frame clones alone and is incomplete. The table records fewer than 100,000 clones, about nine tenths of them present only once. The TCR sequence derives from an adult with an advanced solid tumor such as melanoma, head and neck, liver or kidney cancer. Sample: CD4+ or CD8+ T cells sorted from blood, taken in a trial of the OX40 agonist ivuxolimab. The V gene is TRBV7-3, the J gene TRBJ2-5, with D possibly matching TRBD1 (5 bases). The CDR3: CASSATGVQETQYF. DNA for the CDR3: TGTGCCAGCAGCGCAACAGGTGTACAAGAGACCCAGTACTTC.